This T cell receptor (beta chain) was sequenced for a study of T cells after yellow fever vaccination. Study-level background: Preparing low-cell-number fractions relied on SMART-Seq v4 Ultra Low Input. General study points: Only a small proportion of the clonotypes turned up in both the CD4 and the CD8 compartments, likely arising from convergent recombination. After the booster, 96% of CD4 and about nine tenths of CD8 primary-response clones were re-detected. From the bulk population, abundant clonotypes could contaminate and appear within FACS-sorted repertoires.

The V gene's germline CDR1 is SGHTA and CDR2 FQGTGA. CDR3 size: 14 residues. After removal of 7 bases from V and 3 bases from J, the junction contained 4 bases not matched to a gene. TCRdb re-derived calls from the 5' RACE reads in MiXCR, one entry per CDR3 protein. In the table there are 250,000 or so distinct CDR3 sequences, about 7% of which are singletons. About this clonotype: Its antigen is as yet unknown.

The J gene is TRBJ2-3, the V gene TRBV7-3; TRBD2 aligns across 10 bases. The sequencing here drew on CD4+ T cells sorted from PBMCs, taken 15 days after the yellow fever booster vaccination. This TCR came from a man aged 30 to 45 who received the YFV17D yellow fever vaccine. The CDR3 protein is CASNPSGRTDTQYF. For the CDR3, the DNA is TGTGCCAGCAATCCTAGCGGGAGAACAGATACGCAGTATTTT. The full variable domain, its missing parts supplied by reference TRBV7-3 and TRBJ2-3, is GAGVSQTPSNKVTEKGKYVELRCDPISGHTALYWYRQSLGQGPEFLIYFQGTGAADDSGLPNDRFFAVRPEGSVSTLKIQRTERGDSAVYLCASNPSGRTDTQYFGPGTRLTVL.